Listed below are T cell receptor beta chains from one sample, sequenced in a study of control samples from healthy donors and cancer patients. Libraries were prepared by immunoSEQ multiplex PCR; TCRdb keeps only in-frame clonotypes and omits some of them. The sample consists of about 130,000 clones, around 93% of them appearing once. Sequenced material: blood. These receptors came from a man between 18 and 35 years old in good health. Both conserved end residues are part of each CDR3. A D gene is named only where the DNA matches it firmly. Rows may omit the clone size; those that give it use once, few, many or a size class.

d_gene | j_gene | abundance | v_gene | CDR3aa | CDR3nt
. | TRBJ1-6 | . | TRBV18 | CASSDSGGSPLHF | TGTGCCAGCTCAGACTCGGGGGGATCACCCCTCCACTTT
. | TRBJ1-3 | . | TRBV12-3/TRBV12-4 | CASRRDSGNTIYF | TGTGCCAGCAGAAGGGACTCTGGAAACACCATATATTTT
. | TRBJ1-2 | . | TRBV5-1 | CASSKSTVSNYGYTF | TGCGCCAGCAGCAAATCGACGGTTTCTAACTATGGCTACACCTTC
. | TRBJ2-7 | once | TRBV7-2 | CASSLAGSSYEQYF | TGTGCCAGCAGCTTAGCAGGTTCCTCCTACGAGCAGTACTTC
. | TRBJ1-5 | . | TRBV4-1 | CASSMRQDQPQHF | TGCGCCAGCAGCATGCGCCAGGACCAGCCCCAGCATTTT
TRBD1 | TRBJ1-2 | once | TRBV29-1 | CSVGDRANYGYTF | TGCAGCGTGGGGGACAGGGCCAACTATGGCTACACCTTC
TRBD1 | TRBJ2-3 | . | TRBV19 | CASSIWWGQGKHDTQYF | TGTGCCAGTAGTATATGGTGGGGACAGGGGAAACACGATACGCAGTATTTT
TRBD1 | TRBJ1-2 | . | TRBV6-5 | CASSYGTENGYTF | TGTGCCAGCAGTTACGGGACAGAAAATGGCTACACCTTC
. | TRBJ1-3 | . | TRBV30 | CAWSATGNGNTIYF | TGTGCCTGGAGTGCCACAGGGAATGGAAACACCATATATTTT
. | TRBJ2-7 | . | TRBV10-3 | CAISEDRSYEQYF | TGTGCCATCAGTGAGGACAGGTCCTACGAGCAGTACTTC
. | TRBJ1-5 | . | TRBV30 | CAWSVQEEQPQHF | TGTGCCTGGAGTGTACAAGAAGAACAGCCCCAGCATTTT
. | TRBJ1-4 | . | TRBV19 | CASSINSATNEKLFF | TGTGCCAGTAGTATCAACAGCGCAACTAATGAAAAACTGTTTTTT
. | TRBJ2-5 | . | TRBV6-1 | CASSEGKGIMEETQYF | TGTGCCAGCAGTGAAGGGAAGGGAATAATGGAAGAGACCCAGTACTTC
. | TRBJ2-3 | . | TRBV7-6 | CASSLHTGTDTQYF | TGTGCCAGCAGCTTGCACACAGGTACAGATACGCAGTATTTT
. | TRBJ1-2 | . | TRBV4-1 | CASSQDLNPYGYTF | TGCGCCAGCAGCCAGGACTTGAACCCCTATGGCTACACCTTC
. | TRBJ2-2 | . | TRBV29-1 | CSFGGGATGELFF | TGCAGCTTTGGGGGGGGCGCAACCGGGGAGCTGTTTTTT
. | TRBJ2-7 | once | TRBV3-1/TRBV3-2 | CASSQDPRNRGGEQYF | TGTGCCAGCAGCCAAGATCCTCGCAACAGGGGAGGCGAGCAGTACTTC
. | TRBJ2-5 | . | TRBV15 | CATSRSGQGEETQYF | TGTGCCACCAGCAGATCGGGCCAGGGAGAAGAGACCCAGTACTTC
. | TRBJ1-1 | . | TRBV5-1 | CASSSTGRRNTEAFF | TGCGCCAGCAGCTCGACGGGACGGCGGAACACTGAAGCTTTCTTT
TRBD1 | TRBJ1-1 | . | TRBV2 | CASRGQRNTEAFF | TGTGCCAGCAGGGGACAGAGGAACACTGAAGCTTTCTTT
. | TRBJ1-2 | . | TRBV5-1 | CASSLDRGEYTF | TGCGCCAGCAGCTTGGACAGAGGTGAATACACCTTC
TRBD1 | TRBJ1-1 | . | TRBV7-9 | CASSLGQWNTEAFF | TGTGCCAGCAGCCTGGGACAGTGGAACACTGAAGCTTTCTTT